This T cell receptor beta chain stems from a study of response to subunit inactivated influenza vaccine. Unmatched junction bases numbered 4, after V lost 5 bases and J lost 0 bases. Germline V lookup: CDR1 SGHTA, CDR2 FQGNSA. CDR3 length: 16 amino acids. Study-level points and caveats: The authors put forward the suggestion that each seasonal influenza vaccination may bring in only a limited number of new T cells.

This clonotype was recorded a few times. What it binds is not known. TCRdb used MiXCR to reprocess the RT-PCR reads, holding one entry per CDR3 protein. This table holds 530,000 or so distinct CDR3 sequences, approximately 24% found once. Specimen: CD4+ T cells sorted from PBMCs, collected about 5 days after vaccination. The sequence derives from a man aged 45-65 years who received an inactivated influenza vaccine. The chain couples TRBV7-2 to TRBJ2-3; 11 bases match TRBD2. The CDR3, as DNA: TGTGCCAGCAGCCGCCTAGCGGGGGGTAGCACAGATACGCAGTATTTT. Translating it yields CASSRLAGGSTDTQYF.